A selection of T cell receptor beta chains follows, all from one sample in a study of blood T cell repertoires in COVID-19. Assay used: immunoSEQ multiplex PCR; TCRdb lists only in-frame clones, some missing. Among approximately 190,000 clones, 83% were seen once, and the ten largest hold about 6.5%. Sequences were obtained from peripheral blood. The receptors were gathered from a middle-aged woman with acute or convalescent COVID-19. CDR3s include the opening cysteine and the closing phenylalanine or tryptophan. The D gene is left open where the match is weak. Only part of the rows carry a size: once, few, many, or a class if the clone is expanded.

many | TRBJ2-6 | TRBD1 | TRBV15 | CATSIRQGTGANVLTF | TGTGCCACCAGTATTAGACAGGGGACTGGGGCCAACGTCCTGACTTTC
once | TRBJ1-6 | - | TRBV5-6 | CASSLIAGSSYNSPLHF | TGTGCCAGCAGCTTGATTGCGGGGAGCTCCTATAATTCACCCCTCCACTTT
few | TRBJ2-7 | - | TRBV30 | CAWRFQGGGEQYF | TGTGCCTGGAGGTTCCAGGGTGGCGGCGAGCAGTACTTC
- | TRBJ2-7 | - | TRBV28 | CATWDKGYEQYF | TGTGCCACCTGGGACAAGGGCTACGAGCAGTACTTC
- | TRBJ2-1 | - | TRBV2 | CASSEDPGNEQFF | TGTGCCAGCAGTGAAGATCCCGGCAATGAGCAGTTCTTC
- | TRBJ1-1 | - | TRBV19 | CASSIVVWGGTEAFF | TGTGCCAGTAGTATAGTCGTTTGGGGGGGCACTGAAGCTTTCTTT
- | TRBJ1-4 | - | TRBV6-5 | CASSFTSNEKLFF | TGTGCCAGCAGTTTCACATCTAATGAAAAACTGTTTTTT
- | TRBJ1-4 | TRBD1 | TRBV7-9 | CASSPGDRKNEKLFF | TGTGCCAGCAGCCCGGGGGACAGGAAAAATGAAAAACTGTTTTTT
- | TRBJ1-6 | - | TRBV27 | CASRYSGRSPLHF | TGTGCCAGCAGATACAGCGGCAGGTCACCCCTCCACTTT
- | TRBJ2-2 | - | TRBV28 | CASSLNSAGELFF | TGTGCCAGCAGTTTAAACTCTGCCGGGGAGCTGTTTTTT
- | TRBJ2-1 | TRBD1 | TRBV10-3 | CAIEGQGGNEQFF | TGTGCCATCGAGGGACAGGGGGGCAATGAGCAGTTCTTC
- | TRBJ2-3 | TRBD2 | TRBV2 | CASTRGGYTDTQYF | TGTGCCAGCACTCGGGGGGGGTACACAGATACGCAGTATTTT
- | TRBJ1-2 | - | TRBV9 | CASSPLVQGSRYGYTF | TGTGCCAGCAGTCCCTTGGTTCAGGGATCACGCTATGGCTACACCTTC
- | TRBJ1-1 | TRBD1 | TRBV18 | CASSPPDRPRNTEAFF | TGTGCCAGCTCACCCCCGGACAGGCCCAGGAACACTGAAGCTTTCTTT
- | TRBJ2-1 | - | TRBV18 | CASSLGGLLGGEQFF | TGTGCCAGCTCACTTGGCGGTCTCTTAGGGGGTGAGCAGTTCTTC
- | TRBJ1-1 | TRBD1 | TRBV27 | CASSLMGQGANTEAFF | TGTGCCAGCAGTTTAATGGGACAGGGGGCGAACACTGAAGCTTTCTTT
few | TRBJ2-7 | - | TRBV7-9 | CASSPNYEQYF | TGTGCCAGCAGCCCTAACTACGAGCAGTACTTC
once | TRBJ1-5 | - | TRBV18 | CASSPVGTGSGGKPQHF | TGTGCCAGCTCACCCGTGGGTACAGGATCGGGGGGGAAGCCCCAGCATTTT
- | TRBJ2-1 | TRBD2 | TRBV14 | CASSQSWGLGRNEQFF | TGTGCCAGCAGCCAATCATGGGGACTAGGTCGCAATGAGCAGTTCTTC
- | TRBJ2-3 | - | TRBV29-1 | CSVERDSTDTQYF | TGCAGCGTTGAGCGGGATAGCACAGATACGCAGTATTTT
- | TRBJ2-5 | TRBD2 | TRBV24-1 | CATSDLREDQETQYF | TGTGCCACCAGTGATTTACGGGAGGACCAAGAGACCCAGTACTTC
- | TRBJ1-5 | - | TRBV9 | CASSLGGSNQPQHF | TGTGCCAGCAGCTTGGGGGGGAGCAATCAGCCCCAGCATTTT
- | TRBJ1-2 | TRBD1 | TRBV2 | CASSFGQGGYTF | TGTGCCAGCAGCTTCGGACAGGGCGGCTACACCTTC
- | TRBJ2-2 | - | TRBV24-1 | CATRDREVGELFF | TGTGCCACAAGAGACAGGGAGGTCGGGGAGCTGTTTTTT
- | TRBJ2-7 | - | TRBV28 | CASRGAQRSEAYEQYF | TGTGCCAGCAGGGGAGCTCAGCGGTCGGAGGCCTACGAGCAGTACTTC
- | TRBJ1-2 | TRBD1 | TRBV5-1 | CASSFTGGGYGYTF | TGCGCCAGCAGCTTTACAGGGGGCGGGTATGGCTACACCTTC
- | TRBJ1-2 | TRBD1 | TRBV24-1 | CATSDPGQGDGYTF | TGTGCCACCAGTGATCCAGGACAGGGTGATGGCTACACCTTC
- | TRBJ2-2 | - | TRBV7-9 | CASSLDYPGELFF | TGTGCCAGCAGCTTGGACTACCCCGGGGAGCTGTTTTTT
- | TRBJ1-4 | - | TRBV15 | CATSSPAGPANEKLFF | TGTGCCACCAGCAGCCCCGCGGGACCCGCTAATGAAAAACTGTTTTTT
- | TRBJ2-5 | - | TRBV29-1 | CSVGGETQYF | TGCAGCGTGGGAGGAGAGACCCAGTACTTC
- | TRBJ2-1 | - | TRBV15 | CATSRDGGQYNEQFF | TGTGCCACCAGCAGAGATGGGGGACAATACAATGAGCAGTTCTTC
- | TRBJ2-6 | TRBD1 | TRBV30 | CAWSPTGRGANVLTF | TGTGCCTGGAGTCCGACAGGGCGGGGGGCCAACGTCCTGACTTTC
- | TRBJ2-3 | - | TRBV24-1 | CATSPGLKDFSTDTQYF | TGTGCCACCAGTCCCGGACTGAAGGACTTTAGCACAGATACGCAGTATTTT
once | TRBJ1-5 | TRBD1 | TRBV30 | CAWSVGGTGGQPQHF | TGTGCCTGGAGTGTGGGGGGAACAGGGGGGCAGCCCCAGCATTTT
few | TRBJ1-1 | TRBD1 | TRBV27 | CASSSPGQYNTEAFF | TGTGCCAGCAGTTCACCGGGACAGTACAACACTGAAGCTTTCTTT
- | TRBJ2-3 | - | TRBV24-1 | CATSEGPGQSVRTDTQYF | TGTGCCACCAGTGAGGGCCCAGGACAGTCAGTCCGCACAGATACGCAGTATTTT
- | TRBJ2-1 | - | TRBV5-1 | CASSLGNRVNEQFF | TGCGCCAGCAGCTTGGGGAACAGGGTAAATGAGCAGTTCTTC
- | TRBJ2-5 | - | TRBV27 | CASGSGAGQETQYF | TGTGCCAGCGGATCAGGGGCCGGGCAAGAGACCCAGTACTTC
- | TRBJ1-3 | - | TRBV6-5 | CASAGQSTGNTIYF | TGTGCCAGCGCCGGACAAAGCACTGGAAACACCATATATTTT
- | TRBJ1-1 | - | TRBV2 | CASKESTEAFF | TGTGCCAGTAAAGAGAGCACTGAAGCTTTCTTT
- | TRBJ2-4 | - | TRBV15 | CATSSRDSNIQYF | TGTGCCACCAGCAGCCGGGACTCAAACATTCAGTACTTC
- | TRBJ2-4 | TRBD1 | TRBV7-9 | CASSLIGTGDYF | TGTGCCAGCAGCTTAATTGGTACAGGGGACTACTTC
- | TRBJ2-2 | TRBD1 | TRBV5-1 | CASSLGQGTGELFF | TGCGCCAGCAGCTTAGGACAGGGAACCGGGGAGCTGTTTTTT
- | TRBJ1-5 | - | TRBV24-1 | CATLSSHGGGCCNQPQHF | TGTGCCACCCTCTCGAGTCACGGGGGGGGTTGTTGCAATCAGCCCCAGCATTTT
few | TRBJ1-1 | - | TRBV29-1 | CSAVGGPGVMNTEAFF | TGCAGCGCGGTGGGGGGGCCCGGAGTCATGAACACTGAAGCTTTCTTT